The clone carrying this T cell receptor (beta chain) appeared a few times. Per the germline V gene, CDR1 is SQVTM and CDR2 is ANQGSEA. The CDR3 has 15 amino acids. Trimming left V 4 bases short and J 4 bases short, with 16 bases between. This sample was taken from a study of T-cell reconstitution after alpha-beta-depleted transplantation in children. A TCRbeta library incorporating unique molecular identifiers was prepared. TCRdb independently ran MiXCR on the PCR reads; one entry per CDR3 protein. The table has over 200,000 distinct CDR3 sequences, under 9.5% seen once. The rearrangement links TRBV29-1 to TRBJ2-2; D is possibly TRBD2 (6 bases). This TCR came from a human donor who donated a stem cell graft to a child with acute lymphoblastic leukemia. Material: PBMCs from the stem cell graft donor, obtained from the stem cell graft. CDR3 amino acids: CSVGIGGVGTGELFF. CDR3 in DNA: TGCAGCGTTGGAATTGGAGGGGTGGGCACCGGGGAGCTGTTTTTT.